Listed here are 15 T cell receptor beta chains from one sample, sequenced in a study of blood T cell repertoires in COVID-19. Repertoires were generated with immunoSEQ multiplex PCR, while TCRdb's copy carries only in-frame clones and drops some. The sample carries roughly 230,000 clones, about 85% recorded once. Sequencing was performed on PBMCs or T cells enriched from blood (not recorded which). The receptors stem from a woman in her 50s who had been exposed to COVID-19.

This chain joins TRBV11-3 and TRBJ2-1, with a tentative D call TRBD1 (5 bases). Germline CDR1 and CDR2: SGHNT and YENEEA. The ends were cut back, 6 bases at V and 4 bases at J, with 10 bases in the middle. This CDR3 is built from 13 residues. CDR3: CASSHSGYNEQFF. CDR3 DNA sequence: TGTGCCAGCAGTCATTCAGGGTACAATGAGCAGTTCTTC.

The rearrangement joins TRBV5-6 to TRBJ2-5; D unclear. Trimming pared 1 base from V and 5 bases from J, leaving 12 bases between. CDR3 length: 14 residues. From germline, CDR1 is SGHDT and CDR2 YYEEEE. The CDR3 nucleotides are TGTGCCAGCAGCTTGAGCCCAGCTAGGGAGACCCAGTACTTC. It specifies CASSLSPARETQYF. Full variable domain (rest looked up from reference TRBV5-6 and TRBJ2-5): DAGVTQSPTHLIKTRGQQVTLRCSPKSGHDTVSWYQQALGQGPQFIFQYYEEEERQRGNFPDRFSGHQFPNYSSELNVNALLLGDSALYLCASSLSPARETQYFGPGTRLLVL.

The rearrangement links TRBV6-2 or TRBV6-3 to TRBJ1-1; 7 bases are shared with TRBD1. Germline V gene lookup returns CDR1 MNHEY and CDR2 SVGEGT. The CDR3 consists of 14 residues. The V gene end was trimmed by 4 bases and the J gene end by 1 base; junction bases not matched to a gene: 3. CDR3 in amino acids: CASSFGTENTEAFF. The CDR3 region has the DNA TGTGCCAGCAGTTTCGGGACAGAGAACACTGAAGCTTTCTTT.

CDR3 sequence reads: CASSLWGGTEAFF. The CDR3 DNA follows: TGTGCCAGCAGCTTATGGGGGGGCACGGAAGCTTTCTTT. This chain links TRBV7-2 with TRBJ1-1, with D perhaps TRBD1 (6 bases). The CDR3 extends over 13 amino acids. Germline V gene lookup returns CDR1 SGHTA and CDR2 FQGNSA. Trimming shortened V by 2 bases and J by 8 bases, and 12 bases separated the two germline ends.

CDR3 DNA: TGTGCCAGCAGGCGCAGGGAAGGGGAGGGTACGCAGTATTTT. Translating it yields CASRRREGEGTQYF. The chain couples TRBV6-5 to TRBJ2-3; 7 nucleotides line up with TRBD2. V shed 6 bases and J 8 bases; nucleotides not matched to a gene: 11. CDR3 length: 14 residues. CDR1 MNHEY and CDR2 SVGAGI come from the germline V gene.

The gene calls are TRBV6-5 and TRBJ1-1; the D is unclear. Germline V gene lookup returns CDR1 MNHEY and CDR2 SVGAGI. This CDR3 region has 15 residues. V gave up 0 bases and J gave up 0 bases, with 8 bases separating them. CDR3 protein: CASSYSIAMNTEAFF. The CDR3 nucleotides read TGTGCCAGCAGTTACTCGATAGCGATGAACACTGAAGCTTTCTTT.

The rearrangement links TRBV25-1 to TRBJ2-2, with D tentatively TRBD2 (7 bases). V was pared by 4 bases and J by 5 bases, with 11 bases between. The CDR3 totals 14 residues. The germline V gene has CDR1 MGHDK and CDR2 SYGVNS. For the CDR3, the DNA is TGTGCCAGCAGTGGGGGGGGCCTTACCGGGGAGCTGTTTTTT. Translated: CASSGGGLTGELFF.

The chain combines TRBV28 with TRBJ2-1; TRBD2 agrees at 7 bases. With V trimmed by 5 bases and J by 7 bases, 14 bases remained unmatched. Per the germline V gene, CDR1 is MDHEN and CDR2 is SYDVKM. This CDR3 contains 16 residues. The CDR3, as DNA: TGTGCCAGCAGTGCCCCCCGGCGTCTGGGGGGGAATGAGCAGTTCTTC. This translates into CASSAPRRLGGNEQFF. Full variable domain (rest looked up from reference TRBV28 and TRBJ2-1): DVKVTQSSRYLVKRTGEKVFLECVQDMDHENMFWYRQDPGLGLRLIYFSYDVKMKEKGDIPEGYSVSREKKERFSLILESASTNQTSMYLCASSAPRRLGGNEQFFGPGTRLTVL.

The V and J genes are TRBV3-1 (or the pseudogene TRBV3-2) and TRBJ2-2; tentatively, D is TRBD2 (6 bases). The ends were cut back, 1 base at V and 3 bases at J, with 15 bases in the middle. The CDR3 sequence is 17 residues long. CDR1 and CDR2 (germline): LGHDT, YNNKEL (reference sequence). The CDR3 bases are TGTGCCAGCAGCCAAGCCACCGCGGGACTCTACACCGGGGAGCTGTTTTTT. Its protein product is CASSQATAGLYTGELFF.

The chain couples TRBV29-1 to TRBJ1-2; D is unresolved. V was pared by 5 bases and J by 2 bases, with 12 bases between. CDR1 and CDR2 (germline): SQVTM, ANQGSEA. CDR3 length: 13 residues. The CDR3 bases are TGCAGCGTTCTTCGCGGGGTAAACTATGGCTACACCTTC. Translating it yields CSVLRGVNYGYTF.

The J gene is TRBJ2-3, the V gene TRBV3-1 (or the pseudogene TRBV3-2); D may be TRBD1 (5 bases). V lost 0 bases and J 5 bases, leaving 24 bases between the germline ends. There are 19 residues in the CDR3. Looked up from germline, CDR1 is LGHDT and CDR2 is YNNKEL (reference sequence). CDR3: CASSQENSARGRVRDTQYF. As DNA, the CDR3 is TGTGCCAGCAGCCAAGAAAATAGTGCTAGGGGCCGAGTCAGAGATACGCAGTATTTT.

In regard to this clone: This CDR3 is also generated by other DNA sequences in the sample. This chain uses TRBV7-6 with TRBJ2-7, with 9 bases identical to TRBD1. After removal of 1 base from V and 4 bases from J, the junction contained 2 bases not matched to a gene. The CDR3 is 14 amino acids. Per germline, CDR1 SGHVS and CDR2 FNYEAQ. DNA for the CDR3: TGTGCCAGCAGCTTAGGCGGACAGGGGTACGAGCAGTACTTC. The encoded protein is CASSLGGQGYEQYF. Drawing the rest from reference TRBV7-6 and TRBJ2-7, the complete variable domain is GAGVSQSPRYKVTKRGQDVALRCDPISGHVSLYWYRQALGQGPEFLTYFNYEAQQDKSGLPNDRFSAERPEGSISTLTIQRTEQRDSAMYRCASSLGGQGYEQYFGPGTRLTVT.

CDR3 sequence reads: CASSPYRGMNTEAFF. CDR3 DNA sequence: TGTGCCAGCAGTCCCTACAGGGGAATGAACACTGAAGCTTTCTTT. V gene TRBV6-5 combines with J gene TRBJ1-1; 7 bases are a match to TRBD1. Germline trimming cut 5 bases from V and 0 bases from J; bases unmatched to any gene: 6. Germline CDR1 and CDR2: MNHEY and SVGAGI. The CDR3 spans 15 residues.

The chain combines TRBV5-1 with TRBJ2-7; 10 bases fit TRBD2. V lost 0 bases to trimming and J lost 5 bases; unmatched junction nucleotides: 5. The germline CDR1 and CDR2 sequences are SGHRS and YFSETQ. The CDR3 is made up of 15 amino acids. CDR3 sequence (DNA): TGCGCCAGCAGCTTGGAGGCTAGCGGGGGTGACGAGCAGTACTTC. Translated: CASSLEASGGDEQYF.

The chain's CDR3 is CASSLGGDGANYGYTF. The CDR3, as DNA: TGTGCCAGCAGCTTAGGCGGTGACGGTGCTAACTATGGCTACACCTTC. This chain uses TRBV7-2 with TRBJ1-2; D gene uncertain. The CDR3 has 16 amino acids. Germline loops: CDR1 SGHTA, CDR2 FQGNSA. V dropped 1 base and J dropped 0 bases, with 12 bases sitting between them. Full variable domain (outside the CDR3, taken from reference TRBV7-2 and TRBJ1-2): GAGVSQSPSNKVTEKGKDVELRCDPISGHTALYWYRQSLGQGLEFLIYFQGNSAPDKSGLPSDRFSAERTGGSVSTLTIQRTQQEDSAVYLCASSLGGDGANYGYTFGSGTRLTVV.